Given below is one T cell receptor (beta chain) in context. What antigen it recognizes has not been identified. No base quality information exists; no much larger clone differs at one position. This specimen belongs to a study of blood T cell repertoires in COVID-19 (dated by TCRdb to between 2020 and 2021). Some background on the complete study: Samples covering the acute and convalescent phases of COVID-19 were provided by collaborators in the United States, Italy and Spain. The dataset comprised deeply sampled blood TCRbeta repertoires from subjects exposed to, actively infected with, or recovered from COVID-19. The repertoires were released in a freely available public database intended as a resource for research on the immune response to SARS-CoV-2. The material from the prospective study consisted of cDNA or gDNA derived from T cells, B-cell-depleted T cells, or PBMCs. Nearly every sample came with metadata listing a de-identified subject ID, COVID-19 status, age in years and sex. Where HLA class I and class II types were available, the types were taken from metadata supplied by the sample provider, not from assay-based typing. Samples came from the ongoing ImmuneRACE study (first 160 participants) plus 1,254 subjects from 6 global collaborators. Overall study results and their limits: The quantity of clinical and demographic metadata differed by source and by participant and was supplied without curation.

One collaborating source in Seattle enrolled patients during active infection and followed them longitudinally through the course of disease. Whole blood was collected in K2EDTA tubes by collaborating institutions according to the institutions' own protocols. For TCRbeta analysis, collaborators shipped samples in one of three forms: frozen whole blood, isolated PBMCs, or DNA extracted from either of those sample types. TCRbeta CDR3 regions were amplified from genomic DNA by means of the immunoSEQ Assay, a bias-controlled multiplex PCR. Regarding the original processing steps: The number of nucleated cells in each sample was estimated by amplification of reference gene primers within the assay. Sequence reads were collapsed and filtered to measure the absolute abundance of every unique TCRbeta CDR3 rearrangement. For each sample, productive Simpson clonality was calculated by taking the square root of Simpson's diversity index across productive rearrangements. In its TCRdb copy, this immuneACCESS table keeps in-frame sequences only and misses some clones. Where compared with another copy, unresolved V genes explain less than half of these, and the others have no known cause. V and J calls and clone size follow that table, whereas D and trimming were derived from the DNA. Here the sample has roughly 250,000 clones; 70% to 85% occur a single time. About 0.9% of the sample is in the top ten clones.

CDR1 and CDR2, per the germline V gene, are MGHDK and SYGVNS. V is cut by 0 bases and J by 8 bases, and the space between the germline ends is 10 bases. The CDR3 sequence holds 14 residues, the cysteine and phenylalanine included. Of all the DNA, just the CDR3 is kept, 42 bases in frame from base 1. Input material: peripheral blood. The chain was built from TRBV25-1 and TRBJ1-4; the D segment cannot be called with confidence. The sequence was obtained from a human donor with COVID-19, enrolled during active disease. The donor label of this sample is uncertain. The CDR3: CASSEYGAGEKLFF. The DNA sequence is TGTGCCAGCAGTGAATACGGTGCGGGGGAAAAACTGTTTTTT.